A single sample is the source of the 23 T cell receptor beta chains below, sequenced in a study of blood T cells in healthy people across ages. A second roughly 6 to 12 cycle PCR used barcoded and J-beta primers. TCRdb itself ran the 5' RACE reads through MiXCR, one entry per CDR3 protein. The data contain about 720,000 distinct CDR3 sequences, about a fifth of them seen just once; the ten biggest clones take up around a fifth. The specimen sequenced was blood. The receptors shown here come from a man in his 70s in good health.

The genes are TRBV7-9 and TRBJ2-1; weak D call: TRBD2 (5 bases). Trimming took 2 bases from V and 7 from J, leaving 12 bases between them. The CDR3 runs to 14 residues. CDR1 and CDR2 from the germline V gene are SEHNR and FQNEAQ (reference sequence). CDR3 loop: CASSLQRGPNEQFF. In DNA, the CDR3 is TGTGCCAGCAGCTTACAGCGAGGGCCGAATGAGCAGTTCTTC.

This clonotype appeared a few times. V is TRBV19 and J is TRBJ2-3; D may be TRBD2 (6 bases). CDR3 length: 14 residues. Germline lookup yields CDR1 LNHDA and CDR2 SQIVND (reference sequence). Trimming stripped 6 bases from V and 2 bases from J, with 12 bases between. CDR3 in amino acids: CASRGTYDTDTQYF. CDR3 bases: TGTGCCAGTAGGGGGACTTATGACACAGATACGCAGTATTTT.

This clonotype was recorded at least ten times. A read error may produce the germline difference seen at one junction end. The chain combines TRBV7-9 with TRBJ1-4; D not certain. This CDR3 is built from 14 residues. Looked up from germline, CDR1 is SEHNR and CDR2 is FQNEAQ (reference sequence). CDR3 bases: TGCGCCAGCAGCTTCAGTGGAACTAATGAAAAACTGTTTTTT. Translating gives CASSFSGTNEKLFF.

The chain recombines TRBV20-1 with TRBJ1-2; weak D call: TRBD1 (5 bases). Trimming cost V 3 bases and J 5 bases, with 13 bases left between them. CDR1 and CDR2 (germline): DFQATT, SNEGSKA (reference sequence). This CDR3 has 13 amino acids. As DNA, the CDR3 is TGCAGTGCTAGGTTAACAGGAATTTATGGCTACACCTTC. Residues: CSARLTGIYGYTF.

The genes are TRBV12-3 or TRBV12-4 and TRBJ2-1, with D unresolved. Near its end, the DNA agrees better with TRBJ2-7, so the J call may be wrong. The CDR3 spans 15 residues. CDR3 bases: TGTGCCAGCAGTTTGTTCGGCGCAGGAGCCTACGAGCAGTACTTC. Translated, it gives CASSLFGAGAYEQYF.

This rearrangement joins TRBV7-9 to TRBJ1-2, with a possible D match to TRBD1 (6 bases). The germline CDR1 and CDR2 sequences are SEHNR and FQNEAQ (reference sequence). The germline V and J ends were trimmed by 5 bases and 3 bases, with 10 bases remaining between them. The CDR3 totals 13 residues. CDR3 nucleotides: TGTGCCAGCAGCGTCGCAGGGGACTATGGCTACACCTTC. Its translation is CASSVAGDYGYTF.

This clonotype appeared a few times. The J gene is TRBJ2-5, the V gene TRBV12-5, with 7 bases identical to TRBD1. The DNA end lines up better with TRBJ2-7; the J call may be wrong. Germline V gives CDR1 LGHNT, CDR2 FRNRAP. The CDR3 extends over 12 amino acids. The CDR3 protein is CASAQGVYEQYV. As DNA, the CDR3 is TGTGCTAGTGCCCAGGGGGTCTACGAGCAGTACGTC.

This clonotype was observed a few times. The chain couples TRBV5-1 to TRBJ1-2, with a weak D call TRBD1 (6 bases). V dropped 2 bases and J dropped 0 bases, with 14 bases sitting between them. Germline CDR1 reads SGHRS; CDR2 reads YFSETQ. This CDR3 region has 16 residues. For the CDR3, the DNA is TGCGCCAGCAGCTTTGGTTTCAGGGGTGCTAACTATGGCTACACCTTC. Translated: CASSFGFRGANYGYTF.

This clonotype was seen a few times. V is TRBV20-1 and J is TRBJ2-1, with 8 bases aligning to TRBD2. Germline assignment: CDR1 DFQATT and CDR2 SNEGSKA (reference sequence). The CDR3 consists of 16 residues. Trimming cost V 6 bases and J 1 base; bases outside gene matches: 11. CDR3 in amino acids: CSAPSVVAGSYNEQFF. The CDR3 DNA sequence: TGCAGTGCGCCGTCGGTGGTAGCGGGATCCTACAATGAGCAGTTCTTC.

The CDR3 loop reads CANNGGQGRQETQYF. In DNA form, the CDR3 reads TGCGCCAACAATGGGGGACAGGGGCGGCAAGAGACCCAGTACTTC. The chain couples TRBV5-1 to TRBJ2-5, with 10 bases fitting TRBD1. The V gene's germline CDR1 is SGHRS and CDR2 YFSETQ. The CDR3 has 15 amino acids. V dropped 9 bases and J dropped 2; count of bases not matched to a gene: 10.

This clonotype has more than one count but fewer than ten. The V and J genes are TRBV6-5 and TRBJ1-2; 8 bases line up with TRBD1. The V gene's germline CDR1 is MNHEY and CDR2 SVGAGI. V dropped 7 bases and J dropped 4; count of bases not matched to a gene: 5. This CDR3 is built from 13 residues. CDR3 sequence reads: CASKTGQVYGYTF. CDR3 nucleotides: TGTGCCAGCAAAACGGGACAGGTCTATGGCTACACCTTC.

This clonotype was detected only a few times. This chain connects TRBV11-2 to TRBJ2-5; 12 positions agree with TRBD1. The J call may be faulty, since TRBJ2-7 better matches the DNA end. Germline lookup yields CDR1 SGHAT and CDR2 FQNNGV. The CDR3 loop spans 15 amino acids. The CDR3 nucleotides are TGTGCCAGCAGCTTGCCCGGGACAGGGGGCATCGAGCAGTACTTC. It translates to CASSLPGTGGIEQYF.

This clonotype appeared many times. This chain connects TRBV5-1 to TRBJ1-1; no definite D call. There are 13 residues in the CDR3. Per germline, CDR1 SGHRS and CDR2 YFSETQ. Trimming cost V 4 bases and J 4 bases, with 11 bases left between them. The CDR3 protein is CASSLVSGTEAFF. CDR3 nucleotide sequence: TGCGCCAGCAGCCTCGTTAGCGGCACTGAAGCTTTCTTT. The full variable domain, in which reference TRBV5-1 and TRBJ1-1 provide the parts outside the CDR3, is KAGVTQTPRYLIKTRGQQVTLSCSPISGHRSVSWYQQTPGQGLQFLFEYFSETQRNKGNFPGRFSGRQFSNSRSEMNVSTLELGDSALYLCASSLVSGTEAFFGQGTRLTVV.

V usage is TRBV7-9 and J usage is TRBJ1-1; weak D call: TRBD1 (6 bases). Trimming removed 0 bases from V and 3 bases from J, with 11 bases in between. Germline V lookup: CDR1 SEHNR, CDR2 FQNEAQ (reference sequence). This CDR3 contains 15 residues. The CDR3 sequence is CASSLAGQDYTEAFF. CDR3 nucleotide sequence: TGTGCCAGCAGCTTAGCGGGACAAGATTACACTGAAGCTTTCTTT.

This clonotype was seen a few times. The CDR3 region is CASSSSGTSGGDTQYF. The CDR3 coding sequence is TGCGCCAGCAGCTCCTCCGGGACTAGCGGAGGAGATACGCAGTATTTT. The rearrangement links TRBV5-1 to TRBJ2-3, with 11 bases fitting TRBD2. The CDR3 is 16 amino acids. Trimming removed 3 bases from V and 5 bases from J; junction bases left unmatched: 8. Germline CDR1 SGHRS, CDR2 YFSETQ.

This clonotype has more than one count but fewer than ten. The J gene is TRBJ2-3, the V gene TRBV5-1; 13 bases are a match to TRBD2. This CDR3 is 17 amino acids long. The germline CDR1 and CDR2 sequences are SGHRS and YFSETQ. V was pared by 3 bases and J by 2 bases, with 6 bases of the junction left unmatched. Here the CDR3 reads CASSSGLAGAPTDTQYF. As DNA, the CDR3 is TGCGCCAGCAGCTCAGGACTAGCGGGGGCCCCCACAGATACGCAGTATTTT.

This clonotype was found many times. The CDR3 DNA reads TGTGCCAGCAGTCGCTGGACAGGGGGAAGTGAAAAACTGTTTTTT. It yields the protein CASSRWTGGSEKLFF. The chain joins TRBV12-3 or TRBV12-4 to TRBJ1-4, with TRBD1 matching over 10 bases. The V segment lost 5 bases and the J segment 7 bases; nucleotides outside the gene matches: 7. This CDR3 has 15 amino acids.

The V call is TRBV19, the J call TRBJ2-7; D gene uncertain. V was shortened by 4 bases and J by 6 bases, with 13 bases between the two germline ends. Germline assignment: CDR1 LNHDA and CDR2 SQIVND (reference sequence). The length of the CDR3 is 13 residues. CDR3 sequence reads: CASSTAGPVEQYF. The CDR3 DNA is TGTGCCAGTAGTACCGCAGGACCGGTCGAGCAGTACTTC. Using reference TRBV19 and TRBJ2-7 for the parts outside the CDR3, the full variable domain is DGGITQSPKYLFRKEGQNVTLSCEQNLNHDAMYWYRQDPGQGLRLIYYSQIVNDFQKGDIAEGYSVSREKKESFPLTVTSAQKNPTAFYLCASSTAGPVEQYFGPGTRLTVT.

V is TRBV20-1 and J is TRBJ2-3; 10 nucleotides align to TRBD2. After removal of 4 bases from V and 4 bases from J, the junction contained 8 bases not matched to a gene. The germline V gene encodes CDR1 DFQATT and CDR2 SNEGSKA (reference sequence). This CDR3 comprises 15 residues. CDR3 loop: CSANDLAGASDTQYF. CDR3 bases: TGCAGTGCTAACGACCTAGCGGGAGCGTCAGATACGCAGTATTTT.

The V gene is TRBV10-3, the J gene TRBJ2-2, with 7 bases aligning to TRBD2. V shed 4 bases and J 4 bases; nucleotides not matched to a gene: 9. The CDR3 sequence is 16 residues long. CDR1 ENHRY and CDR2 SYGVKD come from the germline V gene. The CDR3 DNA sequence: TGTGCCATCAGTGTAGTGGCGGGGGTTTCCACCGGGGAGCTGTTTTTT. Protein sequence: CAISVVAGVSTGELFF.

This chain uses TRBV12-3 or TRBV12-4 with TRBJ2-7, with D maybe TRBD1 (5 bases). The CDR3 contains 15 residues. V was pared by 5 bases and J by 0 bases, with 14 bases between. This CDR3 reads CASSPPRQPSYEQYF. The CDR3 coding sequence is TGTGCCAGCAGTCCACCTCGACAGCCCTCCTACGAGCAGTACTTC.

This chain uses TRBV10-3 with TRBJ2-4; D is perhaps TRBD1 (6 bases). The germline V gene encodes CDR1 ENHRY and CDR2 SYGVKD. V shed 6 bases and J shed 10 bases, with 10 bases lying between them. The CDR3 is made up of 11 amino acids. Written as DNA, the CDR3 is TGTGCCATCAGAGACGGACAGATTCAGTACTTC. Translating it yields CAIRDGQIQYF.

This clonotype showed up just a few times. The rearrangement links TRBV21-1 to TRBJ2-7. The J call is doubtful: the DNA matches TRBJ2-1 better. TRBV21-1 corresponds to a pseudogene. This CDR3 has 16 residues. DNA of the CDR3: TGTGCCAGCAGCAAAGAGTGTACCCTTACCTTCAATGAGCAGTTCTTC. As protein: CASSKECTLTFNEQFF.